Listed here is a single TCR beta chain. This clone was detected only a few times. Its antigen target is currently unknown. No base qualities exist here, and no much larger clone lies one base off it. Donors were healthy HIV-negative adults with no recently reported acute infections or vaccinations. Every donor was a Caucasian adult living in Nashville, Tennessee, USA. CD4+ T cells were enriched by magnetic negative selection; naive cells were then positively selected on CD45RA, and the negative fraction formed the memory subset. Blood was collected by leukapheresis, and PBMCs were isolated by Ficoll-Histopaque density gradient centrifugation and then cryopreserved in liquid nitrogen vapor phase. Purity and quantity of every magnetically sorted T cell population were checked by analytical flow cytometry. From each sorted fraction, genomic DNA was isolated and quantified by UV absorbance on a Nanodrop 2000c.

This sample is part of a study of shared clonotypes between healthy human individuals (dated by TCRdb to about 2020). Looking at the study overall: The cohort comprised two women and a few men aged 18 to 49 years. Between about 0.8 and 8.9 billion PBMCs per donor were obtained by leukapheresis. For each donor, CD4 naive and CD4 memory were each given three plates, CD8 naive was given two plates, and CD8 memory was given one plate. Different laboratories and diverse techniques were used to prepare libraries and sequence TCR repertoires, to increase sequencing depth and limit assay-specific biases. The study deeply sequenced blood TCR repertoires of 5 or 6 healthy adults to estimate repertoire size and the extent of clonotype sharing between individuals. Broader findings and caveats from the paper: Naive subsets generally had larger estimated clonotype richness than memory subsets. When several donors were compared, the shared fraction of clonotypes was roughly 4.8% for naive CD4, roughly 3.4% for naive CD8, about 2.4% for memory CD4, and about 0.36% for memory CD8. Pairwise subsampling indicated that sequencing depth was expected to affect the degree of clonotype sharing among donors. Rarefaction of sorted-subset datasets indicated incomplete sequencing despite the large sequencing depth. The genetic and exposure-history diversity represented was limited by the small number of donors. Sampling was restricted to blood, and TCR repertoires in tissues likely differ from the TCR repertoires found in blood. Higher generation probabilities were observed for clonotypes shared by all four sorted-subset donors than for non-shared clonotypes.

According to the germline V gene, CDR1 reads SGHDN and CDR2 reads FVKESK. There are 15 amino acids in the CDR3, from cysteine to phenylalanine inclusive. Just CDR3 DNA is preserved here, 45 bases in frame from base 1. The V and J ends are trimmed by 1 base and 3 bases, leaving 11 bases between them. TCR CDR3 regions were amplified from genomic DNA by multiplex PCR using the deep immunoSEQ assay. Genomic DNA extracted from each cell subset was distributed evenly over all wells of several immunoSEQ 96-well plates, and each plate served as one replicate. For sorted subsets, each replicate PCR was loaded with 200 ng genomic DNA, equivalent to 32,000 or so T cell genomes. Purified libraries were quantified with a Qubit 3.0 fluorometer, sized on a Bioanalyzer 2100, and re-quantified with the KAPA Library Quantification kit. Every immunoSEQ 96-well plate was sequenced on a dedicated single-read 150-cycle Illumina NextSeq 550 flow cell. The authors' pipeline ran thus. The immunoSEQ output contained only junctional sequences without quality scores, so filtering could not match that applied to full-length reads. Sequences were annotated with PyIR, a Python wrapper for IgBLAST v1.9, using IMGT germline references to assign V/J genes and CDR3. Reads were filtered out if the reads had weak V/J assignments (E-value above 1e-6), no CDR3, stop codons, out-of-frame junctions, or ambiguous translated residues. V3J clonotypes were defined as sequences sharing an identical inferred V gene, J gene, and CDR3 amino acid sequence. Percentage overlap between repertoires was calculated by dividing the number of shared unique clonotypes by the size of the smaller repertoire. RTK rarefaction, the Chao1 estimator, and Recon v2.1 estimates of unobserved clonotypes were used to assess repertoire richness. For all TCRbeta clonotypes obtained by the gDNA method from a handful of donors, generation probabilities were computed with OLGA. As stored in TCRdb, this immuneACCESS dataset retains in-frame rearrangements with V and J assigned. A fraction of the clones does not appear; measured against another copy, unresolved V genes explain less than half of the discrepancy, and the remainder lacks a known reason. The DNA was the basis for D and trimming; V, J and clone size are from that table. Across this sample there are about 670,000 clones, with 55% to 75% seen only once. The ten largest clones capture approximately 2% of the sample.

Specimen: memory CD4+ T cells sorted from blood. The cell subset or site label corresponds to: CD45RA-negative fraction. The chain is assembled from TRBV14 and TRBJ2-3, with the identity of the D gene unclear. The TCR originated in a woman aged 25-40 years in good health. The DNA sequence follows: TGTGCCAGCAGCCAAGTCGGGTCGAGAACAGATACGCAGTATTTT. This sequence encodes CASSQVGSRTDTQYF.